The present T cell receptor beta chain was sequenced within a study of T-cell reconstitution after alpha-beta-depleted transplantation in children. Study-wide results and limits: T-cell numbers and diversity one year post-transplant derived largely from freshly generated T cells. There were reportedly several hundred expanded graft clones from which alpha-beta T cells came about two months after transplant. Some patients owed their high day-60 TCRbeta diversity to surviving recipient T cells and thymic progenitors.

Researchers prepared the TCRbeta library using unique molecular identifiers, the study reports. TCRdb processed the PCR reads anew with MiXCR; each CDR3 protein has one entry. The sample includes around 76,000 distinct CDR3 sequences, 18% of them seen just once. Concerning this clonotype: The antigen remains undetermined.

The germline CDR1 and CDR2 sequences are SSHAT and FNYEAQ (reference sequence). The CDR3 runs to 14 residues. Trimming left V 3 bases short and J 1 base short, with 9 bases between. The sequencing used PBMCs, mostly from graft donor cells, collected 360 days after TCRalphabeta/CD19-depleted stem cell transplant. This TCR was sampled from a male patient aged 2-10 years who had a stem cell transplant for acute lymphoblastic leukemia, so the T cells may come from the graft donor. The chain recombines TRBV7-7 with TRBJ2-5; perhaps D is TRBD1 or TRBD2 (5 bases each). CDR3 region: CASSFGTSQETQYF. The DNA for the CDR3 is TGTGCCAGCAGCTTCGGGACGTCCCAAGAGACCCAGTACTTC.